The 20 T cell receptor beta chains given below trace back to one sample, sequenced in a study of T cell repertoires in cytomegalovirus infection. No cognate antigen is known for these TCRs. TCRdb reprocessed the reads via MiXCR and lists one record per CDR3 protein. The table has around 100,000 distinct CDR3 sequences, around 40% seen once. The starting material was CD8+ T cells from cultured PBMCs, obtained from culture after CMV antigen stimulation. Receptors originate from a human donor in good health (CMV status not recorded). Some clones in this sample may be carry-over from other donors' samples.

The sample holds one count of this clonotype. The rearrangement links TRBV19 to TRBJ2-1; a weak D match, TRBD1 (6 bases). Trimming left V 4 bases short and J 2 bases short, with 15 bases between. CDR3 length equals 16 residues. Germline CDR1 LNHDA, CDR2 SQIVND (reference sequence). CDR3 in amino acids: CASSTLGHETYNEQFF. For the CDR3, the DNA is TGTGCCAGTAGTACCCTGGGACACGAAACCTACAATGAGCAGTTCTTC.

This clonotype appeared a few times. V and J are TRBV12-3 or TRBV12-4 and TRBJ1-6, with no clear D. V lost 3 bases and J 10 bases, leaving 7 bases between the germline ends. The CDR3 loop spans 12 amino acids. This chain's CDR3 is CASSFVASPLHF. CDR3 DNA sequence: TGTGCCAGCAGTTTCGTAGCATCACCCCTCCACTTT.

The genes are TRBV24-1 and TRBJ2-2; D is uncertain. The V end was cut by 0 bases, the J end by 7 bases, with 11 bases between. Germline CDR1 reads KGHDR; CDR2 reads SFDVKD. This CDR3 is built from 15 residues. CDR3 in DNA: TGTGCCACCAGTGATTTGGACTCCGAAGGCGGGGAGCTGTTTTTT. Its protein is CATSDLDSEGGELFF.

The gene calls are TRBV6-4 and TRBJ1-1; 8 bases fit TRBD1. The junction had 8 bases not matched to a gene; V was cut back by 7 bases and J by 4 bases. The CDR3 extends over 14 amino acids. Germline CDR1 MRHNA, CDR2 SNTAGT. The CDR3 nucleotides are TGTGCCAGCAAGAAGACAGGGGAGGGCACTGAAGCTTTCTTT. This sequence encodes CASKKTGEGTEAFF.

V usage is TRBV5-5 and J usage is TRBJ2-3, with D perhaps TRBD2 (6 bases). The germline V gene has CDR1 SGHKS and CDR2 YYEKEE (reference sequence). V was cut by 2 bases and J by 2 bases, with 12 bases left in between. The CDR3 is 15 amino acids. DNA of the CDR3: TGTGCCAGCAGCTTACTAGCCGCCCTCACAGATACGCAGTATTTT. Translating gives CASSLLAALTDTQYF.

CDR3 residues: CASSLGLGVSYEQYF. The CDR3 bases are TGTGCCAGCAGTTTGGGACTAGGCGTCTCCTACGAGCAGTACTTC. The chain uses TRBV6-1 and TRBJ2-7, with 8 bases aligning to TRBD2. The trim removed 5 bases at V and 0 bases at J, leaving 6 bases unmatched. From germline, CDR1 is MNHNS and CDR2 SASEGT. This CDR3 has 15 residues.

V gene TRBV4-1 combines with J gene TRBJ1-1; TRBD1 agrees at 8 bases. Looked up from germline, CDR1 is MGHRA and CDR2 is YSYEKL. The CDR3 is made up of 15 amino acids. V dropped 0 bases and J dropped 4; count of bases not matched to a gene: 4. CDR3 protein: CASSQDSQGATEAFF. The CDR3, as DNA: TGCGCCAGCAGCCAAGATTCTCAGGGGGCCACTGAAGCTTTCTTT.

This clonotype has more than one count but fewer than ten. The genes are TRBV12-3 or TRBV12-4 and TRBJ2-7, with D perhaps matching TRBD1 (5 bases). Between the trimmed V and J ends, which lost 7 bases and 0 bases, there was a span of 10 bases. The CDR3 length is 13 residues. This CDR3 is CASTQDSSYEQYF. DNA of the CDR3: TGTGCCAGCACCCAAGACAGCTCCTACGAGCAGTACTTC.

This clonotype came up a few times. CDR3 DNA: TGTGCCAGCAGCTTCTGGGGCGGGAACACTGAAGCTTTCTTT. Protein: CASSFWGGNTEAFF. This chain joins TRBV5-4 and TRBJ1-1; a weak D match, TRBD1 (5 bases). The CDR3 loop spans 14 amino acids. Deletions cut 2 bases from V and 1 base from J, with 9 bases between. CDR1 is SGHNT, CDR2 YYREEE, per germline (reference sequence). Drawing the rest from reference TRBV5-4 and TRBJ1-1, the complete variable domain is ETGVTQSPTHLIKTRGQQVTLRCSSQSGHNTVSWYQQALGQGPQFIFQYYREEENGRGNFPPRFSGLQFPNYSSELNVNALELDDSALYLCASSFWGGNTEAFFGQGTRLTVV.

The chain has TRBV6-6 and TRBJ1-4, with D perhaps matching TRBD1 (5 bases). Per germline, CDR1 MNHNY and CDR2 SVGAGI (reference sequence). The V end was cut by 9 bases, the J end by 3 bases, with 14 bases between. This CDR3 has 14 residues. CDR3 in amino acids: CASTWGISNEKLFF. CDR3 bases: TGTGCCAGTACATGGGGGATCTCTAATGAAAAACTGTTTTTT.

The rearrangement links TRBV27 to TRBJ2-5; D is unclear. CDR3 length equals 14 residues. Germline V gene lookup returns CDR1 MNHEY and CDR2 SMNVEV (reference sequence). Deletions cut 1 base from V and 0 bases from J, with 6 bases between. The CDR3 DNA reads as TGTGCCAGCAGTTTATACCGAAACCAAGAGACCCAGTACTTC. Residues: CASSLYRNQETQYF.

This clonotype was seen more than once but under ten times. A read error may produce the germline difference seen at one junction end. CDR3 in amino acids: CSAEEIPGFTSPPHF. Here the CDR3 DNA reads TGCAGTGCAGAAGAGATCCCGGGCTTTACTTCACCCCCCCACTTT. The J gene is TRBJ1-6, the V gene TRBV20-1; D is uncertain. Germline values: CDR1 DFQATT, CDR2 SNEGSKA (reference sequence). The CDR3 runs 15 residues.

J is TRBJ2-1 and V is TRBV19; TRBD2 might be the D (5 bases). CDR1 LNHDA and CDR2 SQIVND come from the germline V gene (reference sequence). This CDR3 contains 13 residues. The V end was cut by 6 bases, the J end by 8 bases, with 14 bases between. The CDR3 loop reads CASSKLKADEQFF. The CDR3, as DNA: TGTGCCAGTAGCAAACTCAAAGCGGATGAGCAGTTCTTC.

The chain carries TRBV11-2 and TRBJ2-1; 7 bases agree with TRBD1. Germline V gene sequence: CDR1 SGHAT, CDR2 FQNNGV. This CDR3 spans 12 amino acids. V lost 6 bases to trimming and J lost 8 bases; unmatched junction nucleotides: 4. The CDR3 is CASSPQGHEQFF. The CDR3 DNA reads TGTGCCAGCAGTCCACAGGGGCATGAGCAGTTCTTC.

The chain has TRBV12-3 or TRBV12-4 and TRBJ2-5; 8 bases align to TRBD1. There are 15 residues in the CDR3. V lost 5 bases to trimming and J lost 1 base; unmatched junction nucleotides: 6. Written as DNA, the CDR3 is TGTGCCAGCAGTCCAGGACAGGGCGGCCAAGAGACCCAGTACTTC. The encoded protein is CASSPGQGGQETQYF.

The CDR3 DNA sequence: TGTGCCAGCAGTGAAGCGACGGACGCAGAGACCCAGTACTTC. Its translation: CASSEATDAETQYF. The chain employs TRBV2 and TRBJ2-5; D unclear. V was trimmed by 0 bases and J by 4 bases, leaving 9 bases between them. The CDR3 runs to 14 residues. Germline V gene lookup returns CDR1 SNHLY and CDR2 FYNNEI.

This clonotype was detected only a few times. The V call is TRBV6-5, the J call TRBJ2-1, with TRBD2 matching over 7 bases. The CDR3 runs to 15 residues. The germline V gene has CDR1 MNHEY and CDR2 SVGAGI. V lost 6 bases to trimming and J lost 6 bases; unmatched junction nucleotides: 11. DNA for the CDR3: TGTGCCAGCAGCGCCTTGGCAGGGAGGGTCAATGAGCAGTTCTTC. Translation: CASSALAGRVNEQFF.

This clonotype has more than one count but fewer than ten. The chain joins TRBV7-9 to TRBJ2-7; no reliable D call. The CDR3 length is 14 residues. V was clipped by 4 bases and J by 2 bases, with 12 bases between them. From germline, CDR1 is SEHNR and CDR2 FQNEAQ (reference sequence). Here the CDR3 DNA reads TGTGCCAGCAGCTCCGGGCTATCGGCCTACGAGCAGTACTTC. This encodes CASSSGLSAYEQYF.

CDR3 amino acids: CASSFGQPYSNQPQHF. The CDR3 coding sequence is TGTGCCAGCAGCTTCGGACAGCCCTATAGCAATCAGCCCCAGCATTTT. The rearrangement uses TRBV5-6 and TRBJ1-5, with D maybe TRBD1 (6 bases). The V gene's germline CDR1 is SGHDT and CDR2 YYEEEE. This CDR3 is 16 amino acids long. Trimming removed 2 bases from V and 0 bases from J, with 12 bases in between.

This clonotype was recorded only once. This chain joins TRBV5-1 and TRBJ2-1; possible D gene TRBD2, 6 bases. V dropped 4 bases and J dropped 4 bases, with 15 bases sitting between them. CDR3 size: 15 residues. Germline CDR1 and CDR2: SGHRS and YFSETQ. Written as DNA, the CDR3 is TGCGCCAGCAGCCCCTATTCGGCGGGGTACAATGAGCAGTTCTTC. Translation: CASSPYSAGYNEQFF.